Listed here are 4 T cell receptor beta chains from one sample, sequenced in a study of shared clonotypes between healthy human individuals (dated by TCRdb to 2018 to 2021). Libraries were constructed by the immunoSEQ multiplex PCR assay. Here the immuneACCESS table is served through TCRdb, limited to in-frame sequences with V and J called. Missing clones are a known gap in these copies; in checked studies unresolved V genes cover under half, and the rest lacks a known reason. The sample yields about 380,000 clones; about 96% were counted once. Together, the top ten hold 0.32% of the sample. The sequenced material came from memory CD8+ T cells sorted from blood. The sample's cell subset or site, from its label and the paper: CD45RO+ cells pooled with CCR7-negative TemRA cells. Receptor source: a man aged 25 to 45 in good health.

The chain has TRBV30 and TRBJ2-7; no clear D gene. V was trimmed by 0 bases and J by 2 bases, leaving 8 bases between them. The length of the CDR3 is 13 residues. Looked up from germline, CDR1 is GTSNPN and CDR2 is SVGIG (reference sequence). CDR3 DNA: TGTGCCTGGAGTGTAGACACCACCTACGAGCAGTACTTC. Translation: CAWSVDTTYEQYF.

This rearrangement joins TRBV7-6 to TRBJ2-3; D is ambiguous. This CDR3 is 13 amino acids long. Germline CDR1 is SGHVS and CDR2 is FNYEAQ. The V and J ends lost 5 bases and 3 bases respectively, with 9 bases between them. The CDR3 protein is CASSPLRTDTQYF. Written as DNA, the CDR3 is TGTGCCAGCAGCCCCCTCCGTACAGATACGCAGTATTTT.

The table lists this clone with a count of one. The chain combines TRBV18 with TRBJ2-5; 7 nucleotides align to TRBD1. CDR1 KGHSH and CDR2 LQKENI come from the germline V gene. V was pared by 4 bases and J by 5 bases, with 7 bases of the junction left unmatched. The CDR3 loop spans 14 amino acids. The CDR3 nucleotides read TGTGCCAGCTCACGTGAAGGGGGCGGGGAGACCCAGTACTTC. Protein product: CASSREGGGETQYF.

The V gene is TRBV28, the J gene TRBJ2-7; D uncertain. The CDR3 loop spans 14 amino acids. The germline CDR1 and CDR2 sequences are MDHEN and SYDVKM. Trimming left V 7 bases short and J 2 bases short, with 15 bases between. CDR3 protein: CASTQRVQAYEQYF. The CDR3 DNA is TGTGCCAGCACCCAAAGGGTTCAGGCCTACGAGCAGTACTTC.